This TCR beta chain is drawn from a study of T cells in Graves' hyperthyroidism and ophthalmopathy (dated by TCRdb to about 2019). Regarding the study in general: Peripheral blood samples were taken at initial diagnosis, before any treatment was given. In addition, the study compared T-cell repertoires in thyroid tissue and in blood from five to seven Graves' hyperthyroidism patients. After sampling, hyperthyroidism patients received methimazole starting at 30 mg daily, and ophthalmopathy patients received high-dose intravenous methylprednisolone. Prospective prediction of ophthalmopathy was tested in an independent validation cohort consisting of some 19 hyperthyroidism patients and 17 patients who later progressed to ophthalmopathy. The approximately 97 discovery patients were randomly divided into training and test sets at a 7:3 ratio. According to the paper, TCR Vbeta CDR3 sequencing was carried out on 135 peripheral blood samples, which came from 40 to 45 ophthalmopathy, approximately 72 hyperthyroidism and about 17 progressor patients. To identify TCR V-J signatures that set the groups apart, the researchers used a discovery cohort of approximately 98 patients, made up of roughly 40 with Graves' ophthalmopathy and some 60 with stable Graves' hyperthyroidism. Broad study findings and their caveats: No statistical method was used to set the sample size in advance, and investigators knew the group allocation. A model built on a 13 V-J signature distinguished ophthalmopathy from stable hyperthyroidism, reaching roughly 88% sensitivity and around 81% specificity in cross-validation and 80%/75% in testing. In validation, the model predicted progression to ophthalmopathy with 60% to 71% sensitivity and approximately 74% specificity, a median of approximately 6.7 months before onset. Most expanded thyroid clonotypes (frequency above 0.001) were also detected in blood, a finding suggesting that blood repertoires may reflect thyroid immune responses.

Points on this clonotype: Which antigen it targets is not known. Base qualities were left out, and no much larger clone turns up one base away.

Amplification of TCR beta CDR3 regions was carried out from RNA transcripts. The TCR CDR3 was subjected to a first round of RT-PCR using the HTBI primer set and the Qiagen OneStep RT-PCR kit. Libraries were constructed in a second round of multiplex PCR, after which size selection and purification were carried out. Sequencing of the libraries was done on an Illumina HiSeq2000 using paired-end 100 bp reads. In the original analysis: Raw data were processed with SOAPnuke, discarding reads with adapters, uncalled bases, mean Phred below 15, or no exact constant-primer or identifier match. High-quality paired reads were merged with COPE v1.2.5, and unique nucleotide sequences were defined as clonotypes. MiTCR v1.1 was used to align the clonotypes against IMGT TRBV, TRBD and TRBJ reference segments. Analysis was restricted to V-J combinations with a frequency above 0.0001, which covered roughly 99% of repertoires. A TCS score was defined as the ratio of F50 (clonal expansion) to E x V (chaos), with BLOSUM62-based TCRdist applied between CDR3 peptides within each V-J. Welch's t-statistics and random forest reduced roughly 540 V-J features to some 14, which were used in a naive Bayes classifier (R e1071). TCRdb passed the public sequencing reads through fastp at Q25 and MiXCR, retaining productive beta sequences. All rows with the same CDR3 protein become a single entry with the most common DNA and genes. Here the V and J calls rest on TCRdb's processing, not on the authors' analysis. The sample table shows hundreds of thousands of distinct CDR3 sequences, and about 14% are seen once. Around 13% of the sample comes from the top ten.

Moderately to severely active disease, a Clinical Activity Score of at least 3, a NOSPECS grade of at least 4, and a duration under 3 months were present in ophthalmopathy patients. Patients with uncontrolled infections, other autoimmune diseases, pregnancy or lactation were excluded. Diagnoses were based on clinical symptoms, serum thyroxine and TRAb, thyroid ultrasound and orbital computed tomography. Ficoll-Paque density gradient centrifugation was used to isolate PBMCs from under 11 ml of fresh peripheral blood. Total RNA was extracted with Trizol reagent, and quality was checked on an Agilent 2100 Bioanalyzer. The sample was blood. This receptor was obtained from a man between 18 and 29 years old with Graves' ophthalmopathy.

The CDR3 reads CASWDRGRENNQPQHF. The nucleotide sequence reads TGTGCCAGTTGGGACAGGGGCCGGGAGAATAATCAGCCCCAGCATTTT. Rearrangement joined TRBV19 to TRBJ1-5; 10 of the junction bases match TRBD1. Unmatched junction bases come to 11, with V trimmed by 8 bases and J by 4 bases. The CDR3 covers 16 residues, taking in both the cysteine and the phenylalanine. CDR3 DNA only is kept here, 48 bases in frame from base 1. As encoded in the germline V gene (reference sequence), CDR1 is LNHDA while CDR2 is SQIVND. With all but the CDR3 taken from the reference TRBV19 and TRBJ1-5 genes, the full variable domain is: DGGITQSPKYLFRKEGQNVTLSCEQNLNHDAMYWYRQDPGQGLRLIYYSQIVNDFQKGDIAEGYSVSREKKESFPLTVTSAQKNPTAFYLCASWDRGRENNQPQHFGDGTRLSIL.